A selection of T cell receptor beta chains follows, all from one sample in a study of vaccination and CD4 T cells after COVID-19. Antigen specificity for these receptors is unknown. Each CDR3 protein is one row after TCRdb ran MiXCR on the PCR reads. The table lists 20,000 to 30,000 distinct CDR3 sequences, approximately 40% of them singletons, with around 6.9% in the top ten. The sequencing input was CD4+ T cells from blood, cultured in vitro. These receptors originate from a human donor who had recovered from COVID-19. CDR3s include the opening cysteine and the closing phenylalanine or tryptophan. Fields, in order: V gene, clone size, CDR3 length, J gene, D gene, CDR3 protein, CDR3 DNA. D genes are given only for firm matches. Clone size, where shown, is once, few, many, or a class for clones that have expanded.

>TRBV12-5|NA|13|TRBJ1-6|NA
CASGETTGRPLHF
TGTGCTAGTGGTGAAACAACAGGGCGTCCCCTCCACTTT
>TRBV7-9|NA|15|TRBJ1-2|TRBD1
CASSLETGAFYGYTF
TGTGCCAGCAGCTTGGAGACAGGGGCCTTCTATGGCTACACCTTC
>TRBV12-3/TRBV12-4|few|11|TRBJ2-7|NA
CASTLGYEQYF
TGTGCCAGCACCTTAGGCTACGAGCAGTACTTC
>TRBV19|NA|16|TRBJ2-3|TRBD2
CASSIDTLAGTDTQYF
TGTGCCAGTAGTATAGATACGCTAGCGGGCACAGATACGCAGTATTTT
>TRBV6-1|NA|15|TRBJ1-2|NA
CASSEPGQGNYGYTF
TGTGCCAGCAGTGAACCGGGCCAGGGTAACTATGGCTACACCTTC
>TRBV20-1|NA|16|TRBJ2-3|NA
CSARDRASEYTDTQYF
TGCAGTGCTAGAGATCGGGCTAGCGAGTACACAGATACGCAGTATTTT
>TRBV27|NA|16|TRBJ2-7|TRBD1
CASSPRTGVLEDEQYF
TGTGCCAGCAGTCCGCGGACAGGGGTTCTAGAGGACGAGCAGTACTTC
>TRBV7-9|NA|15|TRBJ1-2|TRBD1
CASSLVDRGNYGYTF
TGTGCCAGCAGCTTAGTAGACAGGGGGAACTATGGCTACACCTTC
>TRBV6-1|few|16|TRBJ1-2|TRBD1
CASSTRTGPLNYGYTF
TGTGCCAGCAGTACGAGGACAGGACCGTTAAACTATGGCTACACCTTC
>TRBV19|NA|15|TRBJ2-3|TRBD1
CASSLGTGIRDTQYF
TGTGCCAGTAGTTTAGGGACAGGGATACGGGATACGCAGTATTTT
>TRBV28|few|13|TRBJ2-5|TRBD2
CASRSRGGETQYF
TGTGCCAGCAGGTCCCGGGGGGGAGAGACCCAGTACTTC
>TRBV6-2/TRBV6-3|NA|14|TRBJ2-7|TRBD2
CASRTGGSANEQYF
TGTGCCAGCAGGACCGGGGGGAGTGCCAACGAGCAGTACTTC
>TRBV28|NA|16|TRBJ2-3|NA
CASIQGGGRSTDTQYF
TGTGCCAGCATTCAGGGAGGGGGACGGAGCACAGATACGCAGTATTTT
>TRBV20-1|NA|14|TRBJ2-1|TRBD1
CSAGWGQGRNEQFF
TGCAGTGCTGGGTGGGGACAGGGGCGGAATGAGCAGTTCTTC
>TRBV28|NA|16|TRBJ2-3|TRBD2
CASSFLASGRTDTQYF
TGTGCCAGCAGTTTTTTAGCTAGCGGGAGAACAGATACGCAGTATTTT
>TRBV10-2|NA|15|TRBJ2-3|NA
CASQGSRGVTDTQYF
TGCGCCAGCCAGGGGTCGCGGGGCGTCACAGATACGCAGTATTTT
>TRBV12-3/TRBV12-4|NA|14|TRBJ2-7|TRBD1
CASSLIQGAYEQYF
TGTGCCAGCAGTTTAATCCAGGGGGCATACGAGCAGTACTTC
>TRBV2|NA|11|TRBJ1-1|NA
CASLYGTEAFF
TGTGCCAGCTTATATGGCACTGAAGCTTTCTTT
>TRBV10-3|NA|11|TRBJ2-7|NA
CAILQNYEQYF
TGTGCCATCTTACAGAATTACGAGCAGTACTTC
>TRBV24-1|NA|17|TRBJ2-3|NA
CATSDQMDGTSTDTQYF
TGTGCCACCAGTGATCAGATGGACGGAACTAGCACAGATACGCAGTATTTT
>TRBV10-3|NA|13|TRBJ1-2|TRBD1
CAISESTGVGYTF
TGTGCCATCAGTGAATCGACAGGGGTAGGCTACACCTTC
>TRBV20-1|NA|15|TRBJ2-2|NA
CSAREGARNTGELFF
TGCAGTGCTAGGGAGGGTGCCCGGAACACCGGGGAGCTGTTTTTT
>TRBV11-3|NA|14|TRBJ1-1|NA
CASTSAGVNTEAFF
TGTGCCAGCACCTCGGCAGGGGTGAACACTGAAGCTTTCTTT
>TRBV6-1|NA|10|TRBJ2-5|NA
CASKIETQYF
TGTGCCAGCAAAATTGAGACCCAGTACTTC
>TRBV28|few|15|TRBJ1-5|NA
CASSLTGVSNQPQHF
TGTGCCAGCAGTTTGACTGGGGTTAGCAATCAGCCCCAGCATTTT
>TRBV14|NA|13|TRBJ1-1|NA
CASSRVDNTEAFF
TGTGCCAGCAGCCGGGTGGACAACACTGAAGCTTTCTTT
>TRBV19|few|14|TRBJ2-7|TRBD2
CASSIIAGEYEQYF
TGTGCCAGTAGTATAATCGCGGGAGAGTACGAGCAGTACTTC
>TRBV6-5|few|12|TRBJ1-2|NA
CASSSTNYGYTF
TGTGCCAGCAGTTCCACTAACTATGGCTACACCTTC
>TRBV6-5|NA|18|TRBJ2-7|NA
CASSYLSRDTPRNYEQYF
TGTGCCAGCAGTTACCTAAGCCGGGACACCCCGCGGAACTACGAGCAGTACTTC
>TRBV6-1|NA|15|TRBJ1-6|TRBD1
CASSRRDRANSPLHF
TGTGCCAGCAGCCGTCGGGACAGGGCGAATTCACCCCTCCACTTT
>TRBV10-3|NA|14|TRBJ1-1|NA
CATMMEGSPTEAFF
TGTGCCACGATGATGGAGGGAAGTCCCACTGAAGCTTTCTTT
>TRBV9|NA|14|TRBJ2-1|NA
CASNPYSSYNEQFF
TGTGCCAGCAACCCATACAGCTCCTACAATGAGCAGTTCTTC
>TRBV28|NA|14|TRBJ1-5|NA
CASSLLQKEQPQHF
TGTGCCAGCAGTTTATTACAGAAAGAACAGCCCCAGCATTTT
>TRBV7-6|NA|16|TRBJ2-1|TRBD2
CASSLEAGGRYNEQFF
TGTGCCAGCAGCTTAGAAGCGGGGGGGCGTTACAATGAGCAGTTCTTC
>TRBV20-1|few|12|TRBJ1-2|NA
CSAGGKLYGYTF
TGCAGTGCTGGGGGGAAGCTTTATGGCTACACCTTC
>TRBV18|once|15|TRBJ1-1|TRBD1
CASSPRTGSNTEAFF
TGTGCCAGCTCACCGCGGACAGGGTCGAACACTGAAGCTTTCTTT
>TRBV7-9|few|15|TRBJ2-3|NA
CASSSHITSTDTQYF
TGTGCCAGCAGCTCCCATATTACGAGCACAGATACGCAGTATTTT
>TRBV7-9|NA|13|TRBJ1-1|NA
CASSLIGNTEAFF
TGTGCCAGCAGCTTAATCGGGAACACTGAAGCTTTCTTT
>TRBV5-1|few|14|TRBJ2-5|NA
CASSSPGHGETQYF
TGCGCCAGCAGCTCACCGGGACATGGGGAGACCCAGTACTTC
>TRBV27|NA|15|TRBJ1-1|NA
CASSWGRVVNTEAFF
TGTGCCAGCAGTTGGGGACGGGTTGTGAACACTGAAGCTTTCTTT
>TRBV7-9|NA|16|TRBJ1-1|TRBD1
CASSRVTGARRTEAFF
TGTGCCAGCAGCCGAGTAACAGGGGCCCGGAGGACTGAAGCTTTCTTT
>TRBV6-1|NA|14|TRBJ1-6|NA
CASTGGSYNSPLHF
TGTGCCAGCACTGGGGGCTCCTATAATTCACCCCTCCACTTT
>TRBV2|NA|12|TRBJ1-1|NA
CASSLPLTEAFF
TGTGCCAGCAGCCTTCCGCTCACTGAAGCTTTCTTT
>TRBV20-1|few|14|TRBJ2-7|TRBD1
CSVSTGAYSYEQYF
TGCAGTGTCTCGACAGGGGCCTACTCCTACGAGCAGTACTTC
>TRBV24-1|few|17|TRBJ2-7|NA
CATSDAGAGQFSYEQYF
TGTGCCACCAGTGATGCGGGGGCAGGCCAATTCTCCTACGAGCAGTACTTC
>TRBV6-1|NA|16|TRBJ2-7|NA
CASSPPGGRGGSEQYF
TGTGCCAGCAGTCCTCCCGGGGGTCGTGGGGGCTCCGAGCAGTACTTC
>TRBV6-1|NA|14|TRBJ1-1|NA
CASSPRQRNTEAFF
TGTGCCAGCAGCCCCCGGCAGCGTAACACTGAAGCTTTCTTT
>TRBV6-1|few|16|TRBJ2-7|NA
CASRRGRVAGGGKQYF
TGTGCCAGCAGGAGGGGGCGGGTAGCGGGCGGAGGAAAGCAGTACTTC
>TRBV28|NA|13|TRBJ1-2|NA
CASSFGGGYGYTF
TGTGCCAGCAGTTTTGGGGGAGGCTATGGCTACACCTTC
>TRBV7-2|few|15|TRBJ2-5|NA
CASSSELLWGETQYF
TGTGCCAGCAGCTCCGAGTTATTGTGGGGAGAGACCCAGTACTTC
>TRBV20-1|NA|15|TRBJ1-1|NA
CSASRTGLTNTEAFF
TGCAGTGCTTCGAGAACAGGGTTAACGAACACTGAAGCTTTCTTT
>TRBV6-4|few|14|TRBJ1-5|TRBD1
CASSPGQGVQPQHF
TGTGCCAGCAGTCCGGGACAGGGGGTTCAGCCCCAGCATTTT